The 5 T cell receptor beta chains below were found in one sample sequenced in a study of Tregs in tolerant kidney transplant recipients. The method was immunoSEQ multiplex PCR; TCRdb's version includes in-frame clones alone and lacks a portion of them. The table lists 50,000 to 85,000 clones, roughly 90% of them singletons, with approximately 10% in the top ten. This specimen was CD8+ T cells from blood, taken before the transplant. Source of these receptors: a human donor who received a combined kidney and bone marrow transplant.

The chain links TRBV27 to TRBJ2-3; the match to TRBD2 covers 10 bases. Germline V gene lookup returns CDR1 MNHEY and CDR2 SMNVEV (reference sequence). The CDR3 length is 14 residues. The V and J ends lost 7 bases and 4 bases, in that order; junction bases with no gene match: 5. The CDR3 region has the DNA TGTGCCAGCAAACTAGCGGGGTTTTCAGATACGCAGTATTTT. Its protein is CASKLAGFSDTQYF.

This clone has only one observation. The rearrangement links TRBV13 to TRBJ2-5; 9 nucleotides agree with TRBD1. Germline CDR1 and CDR2: PRHDT and FYEKMQ (reference sequence). Trimming cost V 5 bases and J 3 bases; bases outside gene matches: 4. The CDR3 has 14 amino acids. CDR3 protein: CASSPRTGEETQYF. The CDR3 DNA is TGTGCCAGCAGCCCCCGGACAGGGGAAGAGACCCAGTACTTC.

The chain is built from TRBV25-1 and TRBJ2-2; D possibly corresponds to TRBD1 (6 bases). V lost 5 bases and J 5 bases, leaving 15 bases between the germline ends. The CDR3 loop spans 15 amino acids. Germline-derived CDR1 and CDR2 are MGHDK and SYGVNS. The CDR3 loop reads CASSLETGWTGELFF. CDR3 bases: TGTGCCAGCAGTTTAGAAACAGGGTGGACCGGGGAGCTGTTTTTT.

The V gene is TRBV11-2, the J gene TRBJ2-4, with 14 bases aligning to TRBD2. Germline lookup yields CDR1 SGHAT and CDR2 FQNNGV. The V gene end was trimmed by 4 bases and the J gene end by 8 bases; junction bases not matched to a gene: 7. The CDR3 covers 16 residues. The DNA of the CDR3 is TGTGCCAGCAGCTCCCGACTAGCGGGGGGGCGGGACATTCAGTACTTC. This encodes CASSSRLAGGRDIQYF.

Written as DNA, the CDR3 is TGTGCCAGTAGTATTGGGACAGGGGCCACTGAAGCTTTCTTT. This codes for CASSIGTGATEAFF. This sequence joins TRBV19 and TRBJ1-1; 10 bases fit TRBD1. CDR3 size: 14 residues. Trimming took 3 bases from V and 4 from J; bases not matched to a gene: 2. CDR1 and CDR2 from the germline V gene are LNHDA and SQIVND (reference sequence).